The 22 T cell receptor beta chains below were found in one sample sequenced in a study of response to subunit inactivated influenza vaccine. Using its own MiXCR run on the RT-PCR reads, TCRdb lists one record per CDR3 protein. The table has a few hundred thousand distinct CDR3 sequences, around 15% seen once. The specimen comprised PBMCs from blood, sampled 11 to 12 days after vaccination. The receptors were gathered from a man in his fifties who received an inactivated influenza vaccine.

This clonotype was observed a few times. The chain employs TRBV20-1 and TRBJ2-7; D call uncertain. The CDR3 runs 13 residues. Germline-derived CDR1 and CDR2 are DFQATT and SNEGSKA (reference sequence). V was clipped by 0 bases and J by 4 bases, with 10 bases between them. CDR3 region: CSAREVPLYEQYF. Here the CDR3 DNA reads TGCAGTGCTAGAGAGGTCCCGCTATACGAGCAGTACTTC.

The rearrangement uses TRBV4-2 and TRBJ2-5; 10 bases fit TRBD2. The CDR3 has 18 residues. Trimming at V came to 1 base and at J to 4 bases, leaving 12 bases not matched to a gene. CDR1 LGHNA and CDR2 YNFKEQ come from the germline V gene. The chain's CDR3 is CASSQALPTSGSPETQYF. The DNA of the CDR3 is TGTGCCAGCAGCCAAGCCCTACCGACTAGCGGGTCGCCAGAGACCCAGTACTTC.

This chain uses TRBV12-3 or TRBV12-4 with TRBJ1-5, with D unresolved. V gave up 7 bases and J gave up 0 bases, with 7 bases separating them. CDR3 length: 13 amino acids. The CDR3 bases are TGTGCCAGCAAGGAGGATAGCAATCAGCCCCAGCATTTT. Its protein product is CASKEDSNQPQHF.

This clonotype was seen at least ten times. The V gene is TRBV2, the J gene TRBJ1-5; no firm D call. V lost 4 bases and J lost 4, with 14 bases in between. Germline V lookup: CDR1 SNHLY, CDR2 FYNNEI. This CDR3 region has 15 residues. CDR3 nucleotides: TGTGCCAGCAGTGTGGACCAAGTGGGGAATCAGCCCCAGCATTTT. As protein: CASSVDQVGNQPQHF. Using reference TRBV2 and TRBJ1-5 for the parts outside the CDR3, the full variable domain is EPEVTQTPSHQVTQMGQEVILRCVPISNHLYFYWYRQILGQKVEFLVSFYNNEISEKSEIFDDQFSVERPDGSNFTLKIRSTKLEDSAMYFCASSVDQVGNQPQHFGDGTRLSIL.

The J gene is TRBJ2-3, the V gene TRBV29-1, with TRBD2 matching over 8 bases. The V gene's germline CDR1 is SQVTM and CDR2 ANQGSEA. V was clipped by 4 bases and J by 0 bases; unmatched bases: 12. The CDR3 is made up of 17 amino acids. The CDR3 sequence is CSVVGSSGRASTDTQYF. CDR3 bases: TGCAGCGTTGTGGGGTCTAGCGGGCGAGCTAGCACAGATACGCAGTATTTT.

The chain carries TRBV7-8 and TRBJ2-5; 10 bases are shared with TRBD2. Germline lookup yields CDR1 SGHVS and CDR2 FQNEAQ. This CDR3 is 18 amino acids long. Trimming cost V 0 bases and J 1 base; bases outside gene matches: 8. The CDR3 reads CASSLAPLAGVSQETQYF. The CDR3 DNA reads as TGTGCCAGCAGCTTAGCCCCCCTAGCGGGAGTTTCCCAAGAGACCCAGTACTTC.

In this sample, this clonotype turned up a few times. The chain is built from TRBV2 and TRBJ2-1; D gene ambiguous. Trimming took off 4 bases at V and 4 bases at J, with 11 bases between the two ends. From germline, CDR1 is SNHLY and CDR2 FYNNEI. The CDR3 totals 14 residues. The CDR3 region has the DNA TGTGCCAGCAGTGGGAGCAGCCGATACAATGAGCAGTTCTTC. This gives the protein CASSGSSRYNEQFF.

The chain recombines TRBV6-2 or TRBV6-3 with TRBJ2-7; D is ambiguous. The length of the CDR3 is 14 residues. In germline, CDR1 is MNHEY, CDR2 SVGEGT. V was cut by 6 bases and J by 2 bases, with 14 bases left in between. The CDR3 here is CASRTVIQPYEQYF. The CDR3 region has the DNA TGTGCCAGCAGGACCGTGATTCAACCCTACGAGCAGTACTTC.

V and J are TRBV6-1 and TRBJ1-4; D is undetermined. The CDR3 consists of 14 residues. The V end was cut by 5 bases, the J end by 8 bases, with 15 bases between. Germline-derived CDR1 and CDR2 are MNHNS and SASEGT. Here the CDR3 reads CASSTSPGREKLFF. The CDR3 DNA reads as TGTGCCAGCAGTACCAGCCCCGGCCGCGAAAAACTGTTTTTT.

The chain couples TRBV5-1 to TRBJ2-7; D ambiguous. Germline-derived CDR1 and CDR2 are SGHRS and YFSETQ. The CDR3 contains 12 residues. Trimming took 4 bases from V and 0 from J, leaving 5 bases between them. CDR3 loop: CASSMGSYEQYF. CDR3 bases: TGCGCCAGCAGCATGGGCTCCTACGAGCAGTACTTC.

This clonotype came up a few times. The chain has TRBV18 and TRBJ2-7, with TRBD1 identical over 9 bases. Germline loops: CDR1 KGHSH, CDR2 LQKENI. This CDR3 has 13 amino acids. Trimming removed 1 base from V and 11 bases from J; junction bases left unmatched: 6. The CDR3 DNA is TGTGCCAGCTCACCACAAACAGGGGGCAAGGAGTACTTC. This gives the protein CASSPQTGGKEYF.

This clonotype has a single count. The chain joins TRBV7-9 to TRBJ2-7; no reliable D call. The CDR3 totals 16 residues. Germline loops: CDR1 SEHNR, CDR2 FQNEAQ (reference sequence). Trimming removed 5 bases from V and 2 bases from J, with 19 bases in between. Written as DNA, the CDR3 is TGTGCCAGCAGCCCCGGACCGATCCGACCGGCCTACGAGCAGTACTTC. Its translation: CASSPGPIRPAYEQYF.

This clonotype was detected only a few times. The CDR3 loop is CAISEVVSNQPQHF. CDR3 DNA: TGTGCCATCAGTGAGGTCGTTTCAAATCAGCCCCAGCATTTT. This sequence joins TRBV10-3 and TRBJ1-5, with D unresolved. The V and J ends lost 2 bases and 4 bases respectively, with 9 bases between them. The CDR3 runs 14 residues. The germline CDR1 and CDR2 sequences are ENHRY and SYGVKD.

There are a few counts of this clonotype. The chain carries TRBV28 and TRBJ2-2; D may be TRBD1 (5 bases). Germline V CDR1 and CDR2: MDHEN, SYDVKM. This CDR3 is 16 amino acids long. V gave up 6 bases and J gave up 2 bases, with 16 bases separating them. CDR3 protein: CASRGLRAANTGELFF. Written as DNA, the CDR3 is TGTGCCAGCAGGGGGCTAAGGGCAGCCAACACCGGGGAGCTGTTTTTT. Together with reference TRBV28 and TRBJ2-2, the CDR3 gives the full variable domain: DVKVTQSSRYLVKRTGEKVFLECVQDMDHENMFWYRQDPGLGLRLIYFSYDVKMKEKGDIPEGYSVSREKKERFSLILESASTNQTSMYLCASRGLRAANTGELFFGEGSRLTVL.

The sample holds a few counts of this clonotype. This rearrangement joins TRBV9 to TRBJ2-1; 8 nucleotides align to TRBD1. After removal of 3 bases from V and 6 bases from J, the junction contained 8 bases not matched to a gene. The CDR3 sequence is 15 residues long. Germline V gene lookup returns CDR1 SGDLS and CDR2 YYNGEE. The CDR3 reads CASSEQDRVGNEQFF. The DNA of the CDR3 is TGTGCCAGCAGCGAGCAGGACAGGGTGGGCAATGAGCAGTTCTTC.

This clonotype was observed a few times. This chain links TRBV28 with TRBJ2-2; no firm D call. V lost 3 bases to trimming and J lost 5 bases, with 13 bases between them. The V gene's germline CDR1 is MDHEN and CDR2 SYDVKM. The CDR3 totals 15 residues. CDR3 nucleotide sequence: TGTGCCAGCAGTTTTTCTAGGGCGGTTACCGGGGAGCTGTTTTTT. Translated, it gives CASSFSRAVTGELFF.

This clonotype was observed a handful of times. The gene calls are TRBV30 and TRBJ1-5; D remains ambiguous. Germline loops: CDR1 GTSNPN, CDR2 SVGIG (reference sequence). The CDR3 is 12 residues long. The ends were cut back, 3 bases at V and 11 bases at J, with 14 bases in the middle. The DNA of the CDR3 is TGTGCCTGGAGCGCGGGCGGAGTGACCCAGCATTTT. Protein: CAWSAGGVTQHF.

The chain employs TRBV19 and TRBJ1-2; no definite D call. Trimming removed 0 bases from V and 8 bases from J, with 16 bases in between. The germline CDR1 and CDR2 sequences are LNHDA and SQIVND (reference sequence). This CDR3 spans 15 amino acids. The CDR3 DNA is TGTGCCAGTAGTATAGAAACCCTGCTCCCTATCGGCTACACCTTC. It translates to CASSIETLLPIGYTF. Variable domain in full (rest from reference TRBV19 and TRBJ1-2): DGGITQSPKYLFRKEGQNVTLSCEQNLNHDAMYWYRQDPGQGLRLIYYSQIVNDFQKGDIAEGYSVSREKKESFPLTVTSAQKNPTAFYLCASSIETLLPIGYTFGSGTRLTVV.

This clonotype was recorded a few times. The chain links TRBV7-2 to TRBJ2-7; the D is unclear. Germline values: CDR1 SGHTA, CDR2 FQGNSA. CDR3 length equals 12 residues. Trimming left V 1 base short and J 3 bases short, with 4 bases between. This CDR3 is CASSLDHYEQYF. Written as DNA, the CDR3 is TGTGCCAGCAGCTTAGATCACTACGAGCAGTACTTC.

This clonotype was found a few times. The chain combines TRBV7-8 with TRBJ2-7, with 10 bases that match TRBD2. CDR1 and CDR2 (germline): SGHVS, FQNEAQ. This CDR3 is built from 18 residues. J gave up 0 bases and V 0 bases, and 8 bases lay outside the gene matches. CDR3 DNA sequence: TGTGCCAGCAGCTTAGCGGTGACTAGCGGGTCTTACTCCTACGAGCAGTACTTC. This codes for CASSLAVTSGSYSYEQYF.

V and J are TRBV7-8 and TRBJ1-3; D perhaps matches TRBD1 (6 bases). The CDR3 totals 14 residues. CDR1 and CDR2 (germline): SGHVS, FQNEAQ. The V end lost 4 bases, the J end lost 4 bases, and 11 bases lay between the germline ends. This CDR3 reads CASSWQGSGNTIYF. The CDR3 DNA follows: TGTGCCAGCAGCTGGCAGGGGTCGGGAAACACCATATATTTT.

This clonotype was detected a few times. The chain joins TRBV19 to TRBJ1-5; D remains ambiguous. CDR1 is LNHDA and CDR2 is SQIVND in the germline V gene (reference sequence). Trimming cost V 3 bases and J 6 bases, with 12 bases left between them. This CDR3 region has 14 residues. The CDR3 DNA sequence: TGTGCCAGTAGTATGCGAGGGCTTGCTCAGCCCCAGCATTTT. Its protein is CASSMRGLAQPQHF.